This T cell receptor (beta chain) was documented in a study of shared clonotypes between healthy human individuals (TCRdb year 2020). About the investigation overall: The cohort included three men and a couple of women between 18 and 49 years of age. For each donor, CD4 naive and CD4 memory were each given three plates, CD8 naive was given two plates, and CD8 memory was given one plate. To increase sequencing depth and limit assay-specific biases, TCR repertoire library preparation and sequencing were carried out by different laboratories using diverse techniques. Leukapheresis yielded between about 0.94 and 9.5 billion PBMCs per donor. Blood TCR repertoires of about five healthy adults were deeply sequenced to estimate repertoire size and the extent of clonotype sharing between individuals.

Using the deep immunoSEQ assay, multiplex PCR amplified TCR CDR3 regions from genomic DNA. Genomic DNA extracted from each cell subset was distributed evenly over all wells of several immunoSEQ 96-well plates, and each plate served as one replicate. For sorted subsets, around 200 ng genomic DNA, equal to about 30,000 T cell genomes, was loaded into each replicate PCR. The purified libraries were quantified using a Qubit 3.0 fluorometer, sized with a Bioanalyzer 2100, and then quantified again using the KAPA Library Quantification kit. Every immunoSEQ 96-well plate was sequenced on a dedicated single-read 150-cycle Illumina NextSeq 550 flow cell. The study's processing was this. Because the immunoSEQ output held only junctional sequences and lacked quality scores, the filtering could not match the filtering applied to full-length reads. Sequences were annotated with PyIR, a Python wrapper for IgBLAST v1.9, and V/J genes and CDR3 were assigned using IMGT germline references. Any read was removed if the V/J assignment was weak (E-value above 1e-6), the CDR3 was missing, or the read contained stop codons, out-of-frame junctions, or ambiguous translated residues. A V3J clonotype was defined by an identical inferred V gene, J gene, and CDR3 amino acid sequence. Percentage overlap between repertoires was computed as shared unique clonotypes divided by the size of the smaller repertoire. Repertoire richness was assessed with RTK rarefaction, the Chao1 estimator, and Recon v2.1 estimates of unobserved clonotypes. OLGA was used to compute generation probabilities for all TCRbeta clonotypes that the gDNA method yielded from a handful of donors. In its TCRdb copy, this immuneACCESS table keeps in-frame sequences only and misses some clones. Where compared with another copy, unresolved V genes explain less than half of these, and the others have no known cause. The DNA gave D and trimming, while V, J and clone size come from that table. The sample table lists 2 million to 2.5 million clones, just under 95% of them with a count of one. Approximately 0.39% of the sample comes from the top ten.

Taken from the germline V gene, the CDR1 and CDR2 loops are SGHTA and FQGTGA. The germline V and J ends show losses of 5 bases and 6 bases respectively, and no gene match explains 6 bases of the junction. There are 15 amino acids in the CDR3, from cysteine to phenylalanine inclusive. The entry retains the CDR3 DNA only, 45 bases that are in frame from base 1. Overall study results and their limits: Sampling was limited to blood, and TCR repertoires in tissue likely differ from TCR repertoires in blood. Clonotypes shared by all four sorted-subset donors showed higher generation probabilities than non-shared clonotypes. When a handful of donors were compared, the shared fraction of clonotypes was about 5% for naive CD4, approximately 3.3% for naive CD8, 2.3% for memory CD4, and 0.4% for memory CD8. Because the study included a small number of donors, the genetic and exposure-history diversity represented was limited. Rarefaction of sorted-subset datasets indicated incomplete sequencing despite the large sequencing depth. Naive subsets generally had larger estimated clonotype richness than memory subsets did. Pairwise subsampling led to the expectation that sequencing depth would affect the degree of clonotype sharing among donors.

To note about this clone: Its antigen is not yet known. No much larger clone is present one base from it, and per-base qualities are unavailable.

Donors were healthy HIV-negative adults with no recently reported acute infections or vaccinations. All donors were Caucasian adults living in Nashville, Tennessee, USA. CD4+ T cells were enriched by magnetic negative selection, after which naive cells were positively selected on CD45RA and the negative fraction was taken as the memory subset. Blood was obtained by leukapheresis, after which PBMCs were separated by Ficoll-Histopaque density gradient centrifugation and cryopreserved in liquid nitrogen vapor phase. Analytical flow cytometry was used to check the purity and quantity of each magnetically sorted T cell population. Genomic DNA was isolated from each sorted fraction and quantified by UV absorbance on a Nanodrop 2000c.

Source material: naive CD4+ T cells from PBMCs. Per the publication, the cell subset or site label means: CD45RA+ positively selected. This sequence was found in a man younger than 30 in good health. Some clones in this sample may be carry-over from other donors' samples. Recombination joined TRBV7-3 with TRBJ2-2, and 10 junction bases match TRBD2. The bases are TGTGCCAGCAGCGCCGGGACTAGCGAGTCCGGGGAGCTGTTTTTT. It translates as CASSAGTSESGELFF. Here the CDR3 is joined to the reference TRBV7-3 and TRBJ2-2 genes, and the full variable domain is: GAGVSQTPSNKVTEKGKYVELRCDPISGHTALYWYRQSLGQGPEFLIYFQGTGAADDSGLPNDRFFAVRPEGSVSTLKIQRTERGDSAVYLCASSAGTSESGELFFGEGSRLTVL.